This T cell receptor (beta chain) was identified in a study of blood T cell repertoires in COVID-19. Here immunoSEQ multiplex PCR was the method, and the copy in TCRdb shows in-frame clones only, minus some. The sample includes 300,000 to 450,000 clones, around nine tenths of them seen just once. V lost 3 bases and J lost 5, with 8 bases in between. The CDR3 length is 12 residues. Per the germline V gene, CDR1 is SGHKS and CDR2 is YYEKEE (reference sequence). The J gene is TRBJ1-2, the V gene TRBV5-5; D remains ambiguous. This TCR was recovered from a woman aged 30 to 39 who had been exposed to COVID-19. Sample: PBMCs or T cells enriched from blood (not recorded which). CDR3 coding DNA: TGTGCCAGCAGCTCTTACCTATATGGCTACACCTTC. Its translation is CASSSYLYGYTF. The whole variable domain, filled in from reference TRBV5-5 and TRBJ1-2, reads DAGVTQSPTHLIKTRGQQVTLRCSPISGHKSVSWYQQVLGQGPQFIFQYYEKEERGRGNFPDRFSARQFPNYSSELNVNALLLGDSALYLCASSSYLYGYTFGSGTRLTVV.